This T cell receptor beta chain was identified during a study of T cells in Graves' hyperthyroidism and ophthalmopathy. Study-wide findings and caveats: Ophthalmopathy, as predicted by the model, came a median around 6 months after the prediction.

The germline gives CDR1 SGHRS, CDR2 YFSETQ. Trimming left V 1 base short and J 1 base short, with 11 bases between. The CDR3 has 15 residues. RNA transcripts served as the template for amplifying TCR beta CDR3 regions. The TCR CDR3 was amplified in a first-round RT-PCR using the HTBI primer set. TCRdb reanalysed the multiplex PCR reads using MiXCR and keeps one entry per CDR3 protein. The data show 610,000 or so distinct CDR3 sequences, with about 43% seen just once and about 8.3% held by the top ten. This clonotype has at least ten counts. Its matching antigen is unknown. V usage is TRBV5-1 and J usage is TRBJ1-1; the D is unclear. This TCR was recovered from a woman younger than 30 with Graves' hyperthyroidism. Sequenced: peripheral blood or thyroid tissue (not recorded which). CDR3 sequence reads: CASSLIWQRNTEAFF. The CDR3 nucleotides are TGCGCCAGCAGCTTGATCTGGCAGAGGAACACTGAAGCTTTCTTT. Together with reference TRBV5-1 and TRBJ1-1, the CDR3 gives the full variable domain: KAGVTQTPRYLIKTRGQQVTLSCSPISGHRSVSWYQQTPGQGLQFLFEYFSETQRNKGNFPGRFSGRQFSNSRSEMNVSTLELGDSALYLCASSLIWQRNTEAFFGQGTRLTVV.